This T cell receptor beta chain stems from a study of CD8 T cells in Susac syndrome. Points from the study as a whole: CD4+ T cell repertoires in Susac syndrome exhibited no evidence of clonal expansion. As the study acknowledged, the number of individuals in its TCR sequencing and HLA analysis was relatively small.

Per the germline V gene, CDR1 is MNHEY and CDR2 is SVGEGT. CDR3 size: 16 residues. Trimming took 6 bases from V and 6 from J; bases not matched to a gene: 10. An amount of RNA that ranged from about 0.45 to 1 ug was reverse transcribed with random hexamers. Amplification of TCR beta CDR3 used immunoSEQ multiplex PCR across 54 Vbeta and 13 Jbeta. TCRdb processed the immunoSEQ multiplex PCR reads anew with MiXCR; each CDR3 protein has one entry. This table holds 200,000 or so distinct CDR3 sequences, more than 90% found once. Remarks on this clonotype: What it recognizes is unknown.

From blood CD8+ and CD4+ T cells, the TCR beta chain was sequenced. The origin of this receptor is a human donor with Susac syndrome. The chain carries TRBV6-2 or TRBV6-3 and TRBJ2-2; TRBD2 matches 10 bases. Sample: CD4+ T cells from PBMCs. The CDR3 protein is CASRAVAGGIAGELFF. CDR3 nucleotide sequence: TGTGCCAGCAGAGCCGTAGCGGGGGGTATCGCCGGGGAGCTGTTTTTT.